These T cell receptor beta chains were read from a single sample in a study of technical replicates of blood from several donors. Measured with immunoSEQ multiplex PCR; TCRdb has only the in-frame clones, and not every one. This table holds roughly 69,000 clones, under 98% found once. Sequencing was carried out using T cells isolated from PBMCs. The source is a human donor in good health. CDR3s include the opening cysteine and the closing phenylalanine or tryptophan. The order of the fields is V gene, J gene, clone size, D gene, CDR3 protein, CDR3 DNA. A D gene is named only where the DNA matches it firmly. Where a row states a size, it is once, few, many or the class of an expanded clone; other rows omit it.

TRBV23-1,TRBJ1-5,once,-,CARWAKGYNSNQPQHF,TGCGCCAGGTGGGCAAAGGGGTACAATAGCAATCAGCCCCAGCATTTT
TRBV27,TRBJ1-4,-,-,CASSLIAPLGATNEKLFF,TGTGCCAGCAGTTTGATAGCCCCCTTAGGGGCAACTAATGAAAAACTGTTTTTT
TRBV6-5,TRBJ2-3,-,TRBD1,CASSYDRVADTQYF,TGTGCCAGCAGTTATGACAGGGTGGCAGATACGCAGTATTTT
TRBV6-5,TRBJ1-1,-,TRBD1,CASSYIQGAANTEAFF,TGTGCCAGCAGTTACATACAGGGGGCGGCAAACACTGAAGCTTTCTTT
TRBV6-6,TRBJ2-5,once,-,CASSYLGHLRSETQYF,TGTGCCAGCAGTTATTTAGGACACCTGAGGAGTGAGACCCAGTACTTC
TRBV4-1,TRBJ1-5,-,-,CASSHDTGNNQPQHF,TGCGCCAGCAGCCATGACACAGGAAACAATCAGCCCCAGCATTTT
TRBV5-1,TRBJ2-1,-,TRBD2,CASSLVWEGLNNEQFF,TGCGCCAGCAGCTTGGTTTGGGAGGGCCTCAACAATGAGCAGTTCTTC
TRBV15,TRBJ2-7,once,-,CATSRDPEDEQYF,TGTGCCACCAGCAGAGATCCGGAGGACGAGCAGTACTTC
TRBV19,TRBJ1-1,-,-,CASGVNTEAFF,TGTGCCAGCGGAGTAAACACTGAAGCTTTCTTT
TRBV30,TRBJ1-1,-,-,CAWSPGRAALMQTEAFF,TGTGCCTGGAGTCCTGGGCGGGCGGCGCTAATGCAAACTGAAGCTTTCTTT
TRBV19,TRBJ2-2,-,TRBD1,CASMGDRAFFSGELFF,TGTGCCAGTATGGGGGACAGGGCTTTTTTTTCCGGGGAGCTGTTTTTT
TRBV29-1,TRBJ1-2,-,TRBD1,CSAMDRVNGYTF,TGCAGCGCGATGGACAGGGTAAATGGCTACACCTTC
TRBV27,TRBJ1-5,-,TRBD1,CASRPGTGGNQPQHF,TGTGCCAGCCGGCCCGGGACAGGGGGCAATCAGCCCCAGCATTTT
TRBV7-2,TRBJ2-7,-,TRBD2,CASSSYGRAYEQYF,TGTGCCAGCAGCTCGTACGGGAGGGCTTACGAGCAGTACTTC
TRBV11-2,TRBJ2-3,-,TRBD1,CASSLGDRATDTQYF,TGTGCCAGCAGCTTAGGGGACAGGGCCACAGATACGCAGTATTTT
TRBV19,TRBJ1-1,-,-,CASTGDRNTEAFF,TGTGCCAGTACCGGAGACAGGAACACTGAAGCTTTCTTT
TRBV7-7,TRBJ2-7,-,TRBD1,CATGGRYLYEQYF,TGTGCCACAGGGGGTCGTTACCTCTACGAGCAGTACTTC
TRBV7-9,TRBJ1-2,-,-,CASSPSGVDGYTF,TGTGCCAGCAGTCCCTCGGGGGTTGATGGCTACACCTTC
TRBV19,TRBJ2-3,-,TRBD1,CASSRGQGYTDTQYF,TGTGCCAGTAGTAGGGGACAGGGGTACACAGATACGCAGTATTTT
TRBV28,TRBJ2-1,-,-,CASTSTGNEQFF,TGTGCCAGCACGTCCACCGGGAATGAGCAGTTCTTC
TRBV10-3,TRBJ1-2,-,TRBD1,CAIPLQGQGGYTF,TGTGCCATCCCACTACAGGGGCAGGGTGGCTACACCTTC
TRBV27,TRBJ2-5,-,-,CASSLGDSFQETQYF,TGTGCCAGCAGTTTAGGAGACAGCTTCCAAGAGACCCAGTACTTC
TRBV29-1,TRBJ2-7,-,TRBD2,CSVPLGLAGAEQYF,TGCAGCGTGCCGCTGGGACTAGCGGGAGCCGAGCAGTACTTC
TRBV7-9,TRBJ1-5,-,-,CASSLEGVGSNQPQHF,TGTGCCAGCAGCTTAGAAGGGGTAGGCAGCAATCAGCCCCAGCATTTT
TRBV11-3,TRBJ2-1,once,-,CASSLGIRVLTNEQFF,TGTGCCAGCAGCTTAGGTATCCGGGTCCTTACTAATGAGCAGTTCTTC
TRBV5-1,TRBJ2-2,-,TRBD1,CASNRDRSTGELFF,TGCGCCAGCAACCGGGACAGGTCCACCGGGGAGCTGTTTTTT
TRBV27,TRBJ2-7,-,TRBD2,CASRYTLAGDDEQYF,TGTGCCAGCAGGTATACACTAGCGGGAGATGACGAGCAGTACTTC
TRBV30,TRBJ1-3,-,-,CAWSLNSGSGNTIYF,TGTGCCTGGAGCCTCAACAGTGGCTCTGGAAACACCATATATTTT
TRBV11-3,TRBJ1-1,-,-,CASSLTPTNTEAFF,TGTGCCAGCAGCTTAACTCCAACCAACACTGAAGCTTTCTTT
TRBV6-1,TRBJ2-3,once,-,CASSETGTGADTQYF,TGTGCCAGCAGTGAGACGGGAACCGGAGCAGATACGCAGTATTTT
TRBV9,TRBJ1-5,-,TRBD1,CASSATGSEQPQHF,TGTGCCAGCAGCGCGACAGGGTCGGAGCAGCCCCAGCATTTT